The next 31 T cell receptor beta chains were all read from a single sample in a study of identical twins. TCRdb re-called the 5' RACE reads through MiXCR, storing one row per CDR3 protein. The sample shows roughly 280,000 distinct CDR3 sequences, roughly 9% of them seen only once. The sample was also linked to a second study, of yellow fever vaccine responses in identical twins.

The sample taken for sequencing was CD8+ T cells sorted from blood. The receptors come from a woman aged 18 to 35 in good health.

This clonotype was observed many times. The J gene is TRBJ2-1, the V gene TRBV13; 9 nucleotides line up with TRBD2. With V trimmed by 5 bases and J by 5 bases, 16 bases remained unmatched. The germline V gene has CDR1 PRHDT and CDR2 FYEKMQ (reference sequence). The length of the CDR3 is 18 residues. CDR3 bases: TGTGCCAGCAGCCCCCACCTCGCTAAAGCGGGGGGCAACAATGAGCAGTTCTTC. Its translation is CASSPHLAKAGGNNEQFF.

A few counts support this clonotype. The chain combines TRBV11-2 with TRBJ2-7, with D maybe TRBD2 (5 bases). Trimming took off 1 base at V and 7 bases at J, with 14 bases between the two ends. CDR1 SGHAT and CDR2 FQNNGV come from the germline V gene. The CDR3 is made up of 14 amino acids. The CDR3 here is CASSLGLAPGEQYF. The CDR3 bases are TGTGCCAGCAGCTTAGGCCTAGCTCCGGGGGAGCAGTACTTC.

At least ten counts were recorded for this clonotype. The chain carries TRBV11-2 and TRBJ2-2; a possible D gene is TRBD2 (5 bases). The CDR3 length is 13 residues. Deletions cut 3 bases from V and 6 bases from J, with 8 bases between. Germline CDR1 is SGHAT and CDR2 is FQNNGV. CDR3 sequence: CASSFEGPGELFF. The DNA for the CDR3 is TGTGCCAGCAGCTTTGAGGGCCCCGGGGAGCTGTTTTTT.

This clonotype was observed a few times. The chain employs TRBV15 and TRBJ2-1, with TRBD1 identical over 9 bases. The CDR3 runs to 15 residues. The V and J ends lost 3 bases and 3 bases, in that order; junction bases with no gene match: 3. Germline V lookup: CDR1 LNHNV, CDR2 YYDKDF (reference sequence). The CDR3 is CATSRVGQGYNEQFF. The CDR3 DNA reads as TGTGCCACCAGCAGGGTGGGACAGGGCTACAATGAGCAGTTCTTC. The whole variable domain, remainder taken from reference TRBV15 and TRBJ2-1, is DAMVIQNPRYQVTQFGKPVTLSCSQTLNHNVMYWYQQKSSQAPKLLFHYYDKDFNNEADTPDNFQSRRPNTSFCFLDIRSPGLGDTAMYLCATSRVGQGYNEQFFGPGTRLTVL.

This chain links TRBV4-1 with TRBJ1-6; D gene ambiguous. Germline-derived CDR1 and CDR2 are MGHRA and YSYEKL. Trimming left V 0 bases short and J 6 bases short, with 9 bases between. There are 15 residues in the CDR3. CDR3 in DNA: TGCGCCAGCAGCCAAGATAGGGCCGTTAATTCACCCCTCCACTTT. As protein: CASSQDRAVNSPLHF.

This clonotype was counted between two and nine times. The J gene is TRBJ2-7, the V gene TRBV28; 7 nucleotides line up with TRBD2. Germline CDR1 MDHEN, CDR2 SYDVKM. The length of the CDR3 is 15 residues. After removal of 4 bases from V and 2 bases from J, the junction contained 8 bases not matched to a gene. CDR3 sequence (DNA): TGTGCCAGCAGTTCTCCGGGACGGGAGGCCTACGAGCAGTACTTC. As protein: CASSSPGREAYEQYF.

The CDR3 DNA sequence: TGTGCCAGCAGCTTGTCTACTAGCGGGACCGGGGAGCTGTTTTTT. Protein: CASSLSTSGTGELFF. This chain joins TRBV5-5 and TRBJ2-2, with TRBD2 matching 9 bases. Germline V CDR1 and CDR2: SGHKS, YYEKEE (reference sequence). V lost 1 base and J lost 5; bases outside the gene matches: 3. This CDR3 contains 15 residues.

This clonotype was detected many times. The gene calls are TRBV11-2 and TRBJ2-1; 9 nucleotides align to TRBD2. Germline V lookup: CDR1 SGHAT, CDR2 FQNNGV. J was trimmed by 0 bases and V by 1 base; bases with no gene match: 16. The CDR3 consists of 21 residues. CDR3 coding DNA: TGTGCCAGCAGCTTAGTTTCGTCGGCTAGCGGGGACTATAGCTCCTACAATGAGCAGTTCTTC. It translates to CASSLVSSASGDYSSYNEQFF.

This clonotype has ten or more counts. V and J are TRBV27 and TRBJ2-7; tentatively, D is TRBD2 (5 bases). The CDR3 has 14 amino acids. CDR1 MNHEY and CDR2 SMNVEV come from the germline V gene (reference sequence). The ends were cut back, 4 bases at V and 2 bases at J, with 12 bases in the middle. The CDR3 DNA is TGTGCCAGCAGTTCGGGATCCTTTGCCTACGAGCAGTACTTC. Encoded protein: CASSSGSFAYEQYF.

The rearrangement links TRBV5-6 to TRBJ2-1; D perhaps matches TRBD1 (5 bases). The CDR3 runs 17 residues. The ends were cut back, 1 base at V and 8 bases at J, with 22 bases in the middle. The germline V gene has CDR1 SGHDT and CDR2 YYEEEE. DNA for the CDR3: TGTGCCAGCAGCTTGAGTACAGGCGGCTACCCTACACATGAGCAGTTCTTC. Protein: CASSLSTGGYPTHEQFF.

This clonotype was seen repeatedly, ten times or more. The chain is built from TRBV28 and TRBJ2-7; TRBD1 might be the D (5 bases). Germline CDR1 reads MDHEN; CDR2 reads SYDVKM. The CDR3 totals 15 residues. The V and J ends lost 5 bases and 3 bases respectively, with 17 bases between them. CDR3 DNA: TGTGCCAGCAGTCTCGCCGTTACAGGCGACTACGAGCAGTACTTC. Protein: CASSLAVTGDYEQYF.

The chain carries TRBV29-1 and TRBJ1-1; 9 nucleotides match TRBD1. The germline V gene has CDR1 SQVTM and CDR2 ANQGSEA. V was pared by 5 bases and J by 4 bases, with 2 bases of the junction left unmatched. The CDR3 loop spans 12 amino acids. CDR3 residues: CSVPDRGTEAFF. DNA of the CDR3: TGCAGCGTTCCGGACAGGGGCACTGAAGCTTTCTTT.

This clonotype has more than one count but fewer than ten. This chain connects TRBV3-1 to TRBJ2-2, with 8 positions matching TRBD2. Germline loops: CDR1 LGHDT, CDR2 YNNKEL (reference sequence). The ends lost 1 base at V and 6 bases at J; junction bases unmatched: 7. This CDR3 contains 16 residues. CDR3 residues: CASSQAAGGGAGELFF. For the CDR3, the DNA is TGTGCCAGCAGCCAAGCCGCGGGAGGAGGGGCCGGGGAGCTGTTTTTT.

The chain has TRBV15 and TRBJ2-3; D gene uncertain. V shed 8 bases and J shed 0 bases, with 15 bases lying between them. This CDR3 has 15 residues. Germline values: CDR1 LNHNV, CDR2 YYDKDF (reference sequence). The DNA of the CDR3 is TGTGCCACCGAACCCGGGCAGACTAGCACAGATACGCAGTATTTT. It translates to CATEPGQTSTDTQYF.

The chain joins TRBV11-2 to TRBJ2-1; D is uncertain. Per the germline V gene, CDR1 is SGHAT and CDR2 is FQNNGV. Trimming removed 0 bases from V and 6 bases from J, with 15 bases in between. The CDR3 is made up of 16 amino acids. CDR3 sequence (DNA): TGTGCCAGCAGCTTAGATCTCAGAAATGCTCTCAATGAGCAGTTCTTC. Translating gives CASSLDLRNALNEQFF.

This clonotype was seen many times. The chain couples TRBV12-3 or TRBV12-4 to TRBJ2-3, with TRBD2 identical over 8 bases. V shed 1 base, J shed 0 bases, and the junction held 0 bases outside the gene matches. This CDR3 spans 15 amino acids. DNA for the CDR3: TGTGCCAGCAGTTTAGGACTAGCGAGCACAGATACGCAGTATTTT. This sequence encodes CASSLGLASTDTQYF.

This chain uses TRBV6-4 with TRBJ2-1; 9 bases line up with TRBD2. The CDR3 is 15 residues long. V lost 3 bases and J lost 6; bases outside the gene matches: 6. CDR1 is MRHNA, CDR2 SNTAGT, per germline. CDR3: CASSDVTSGSNEQFF. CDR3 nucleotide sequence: TGTGCCAGCAGTGATGTGACTAGCGGCAGCAATGAGCAGTTCTTC.

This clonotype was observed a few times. As DNA, the CDR3 is TGTGCCAGCAGCCCTACGACAGGGGGGCAAGAGACCCAGTACTTC. Translating gives CASSPTTGGQETQYF. V gene TRBV4-2 combines with J gene TRBJ2-5, with 9 bases matching TRBD1. Per germline, CDR1 LGHNA and CDR2 YNFKEQ. CDR3 length: 15 residues. V gave up 4 bases and J gave up 2 bases; unmatched junction bases: 5.

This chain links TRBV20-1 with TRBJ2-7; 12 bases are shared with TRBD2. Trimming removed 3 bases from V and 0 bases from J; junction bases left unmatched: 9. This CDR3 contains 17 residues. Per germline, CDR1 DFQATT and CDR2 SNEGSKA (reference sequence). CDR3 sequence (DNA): TGCAGTGCTAGGGGAGGGACTAGCGGGTTGCACTCCTACGAGCAGTACTTC. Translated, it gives CSARGGTSGLHSYEQYF.

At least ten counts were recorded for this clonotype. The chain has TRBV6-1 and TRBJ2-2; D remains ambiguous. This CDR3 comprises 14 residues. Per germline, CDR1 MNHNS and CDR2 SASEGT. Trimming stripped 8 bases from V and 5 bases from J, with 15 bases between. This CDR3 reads CASFRIGGTGELFF. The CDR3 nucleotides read TGTGCCAGCTTTCGAATCGGTGGGACCGGGGAGCTGTTTTTT.

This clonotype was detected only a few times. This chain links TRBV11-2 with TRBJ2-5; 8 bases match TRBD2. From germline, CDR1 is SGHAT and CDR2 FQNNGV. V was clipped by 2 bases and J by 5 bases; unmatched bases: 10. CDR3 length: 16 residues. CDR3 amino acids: CASSLYWTSNDETQYF. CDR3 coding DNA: TGTGCCAGCAGCTTATATTGGACTAGCAATGACGAGACCCAGTACTTC.

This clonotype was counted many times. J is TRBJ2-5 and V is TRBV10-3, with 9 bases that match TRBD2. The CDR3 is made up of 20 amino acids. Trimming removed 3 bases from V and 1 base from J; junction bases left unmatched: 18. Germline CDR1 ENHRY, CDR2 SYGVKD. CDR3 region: CAISDVLAGSPFLVQETQYF. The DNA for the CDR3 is TGTGCCATCAGTGACGTTCTAGCGGGGAGTCCGTTTCTTGTCCAAGAGACCCAGTACTTC.

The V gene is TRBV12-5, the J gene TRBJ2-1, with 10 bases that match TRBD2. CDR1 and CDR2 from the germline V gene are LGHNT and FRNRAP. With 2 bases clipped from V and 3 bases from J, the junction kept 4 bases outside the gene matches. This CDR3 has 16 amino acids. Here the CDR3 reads CASGLTRLAGYNEQFF. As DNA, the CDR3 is TGTGCTAGTGGTTTGACACGACTAGCGGGCTACAATGAGCAGTTCTTC.

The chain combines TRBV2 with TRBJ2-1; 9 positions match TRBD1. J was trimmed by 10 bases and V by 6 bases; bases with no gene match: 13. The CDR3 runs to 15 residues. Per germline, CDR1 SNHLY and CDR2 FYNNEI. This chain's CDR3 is CASSPWGQGAKEQFF. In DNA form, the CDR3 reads TGTGCCAGCAGCCCTTGGGGACAGGGAGCAAAGGAGCAGTTCTTC.

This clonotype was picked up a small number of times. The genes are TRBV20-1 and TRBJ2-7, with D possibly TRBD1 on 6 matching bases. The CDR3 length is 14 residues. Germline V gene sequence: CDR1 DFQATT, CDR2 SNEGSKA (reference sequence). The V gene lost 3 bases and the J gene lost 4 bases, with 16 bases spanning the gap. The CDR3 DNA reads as TGCAGTGCTAGCAGACAGGTTTTTAGTTACGAGCAGTACTTC. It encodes CSASRQVFSYEQYF.

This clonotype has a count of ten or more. The CDR3 nucleotides are TGTGCCAGCAGCCAAGTGGACAGAAATTATGGCTACACCTTC. This encodes CASSQVDRNYGYTF. The chain uses TRBV4-2 and TRBJ1-2, with D possibly being TRBD1 (6 bases). From germline, CDR1 is LGHNA and CDR2 YNFKEQ. Trimming left V 1 base short and J 5 bases short, with 11 bases between. The CDR3 runs 14 residues.

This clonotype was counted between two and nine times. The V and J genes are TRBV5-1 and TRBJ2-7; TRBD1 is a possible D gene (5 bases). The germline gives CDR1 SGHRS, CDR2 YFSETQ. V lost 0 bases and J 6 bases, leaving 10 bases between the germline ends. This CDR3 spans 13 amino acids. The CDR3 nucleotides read TGCGCCAGCAGCTTGGCAGGGTCTCTCGAGCAGTACTTC. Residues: CASSLAGSLEQYF.

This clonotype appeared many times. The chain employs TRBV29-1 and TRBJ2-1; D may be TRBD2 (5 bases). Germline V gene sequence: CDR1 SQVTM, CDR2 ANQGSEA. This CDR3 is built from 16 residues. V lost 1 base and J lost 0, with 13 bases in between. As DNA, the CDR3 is TGCAGCGTTGAAGGTAGCGATCCTCGCTCCTACAATGAGCAGTTCTTC. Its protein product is CSVEGSDPRSYNEQFF.

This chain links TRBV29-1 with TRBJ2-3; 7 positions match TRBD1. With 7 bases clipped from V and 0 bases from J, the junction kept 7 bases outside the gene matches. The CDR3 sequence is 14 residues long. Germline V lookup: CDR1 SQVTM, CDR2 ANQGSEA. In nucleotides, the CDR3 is TGCAGCGGTATGGGACAGCTCAGCACAGATACGCAGTATTTT. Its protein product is CSGMGQLSTDTQYF.

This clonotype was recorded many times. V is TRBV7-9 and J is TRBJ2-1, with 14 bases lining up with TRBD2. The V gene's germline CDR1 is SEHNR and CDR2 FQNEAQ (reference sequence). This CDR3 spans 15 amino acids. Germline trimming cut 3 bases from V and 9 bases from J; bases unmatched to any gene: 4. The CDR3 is CASSLGLAGVTEQFF. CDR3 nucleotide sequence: TGTGCCAGCAGCTTGGGACTAGCGGGAGTTACTGAGCAGTTCTTC.

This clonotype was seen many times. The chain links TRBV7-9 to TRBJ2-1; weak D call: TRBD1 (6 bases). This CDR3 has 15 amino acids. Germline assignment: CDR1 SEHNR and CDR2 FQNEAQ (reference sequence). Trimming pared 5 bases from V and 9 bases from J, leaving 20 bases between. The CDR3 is CASSDLSTGRGEQFF. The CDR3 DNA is TGTGCCAGCAGCGACCTATCCACAGGGAGAGGTGAGCAGTTCTTC.